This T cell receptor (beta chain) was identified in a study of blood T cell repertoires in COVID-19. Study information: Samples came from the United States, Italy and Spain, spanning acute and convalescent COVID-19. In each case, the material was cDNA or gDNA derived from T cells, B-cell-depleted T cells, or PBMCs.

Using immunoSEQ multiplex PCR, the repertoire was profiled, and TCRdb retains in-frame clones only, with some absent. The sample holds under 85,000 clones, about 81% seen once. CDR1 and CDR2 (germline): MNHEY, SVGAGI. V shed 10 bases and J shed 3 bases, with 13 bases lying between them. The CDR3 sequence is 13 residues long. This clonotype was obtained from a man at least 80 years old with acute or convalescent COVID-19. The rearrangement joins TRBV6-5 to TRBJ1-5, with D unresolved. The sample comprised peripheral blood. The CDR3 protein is CATRQVVNQPQHF. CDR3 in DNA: TGTGCCACTCGCCAGGTCGTCAATCAGCCCCAGCATTTT.